This is a list of T cell receptor beta chains from one sample in a study of tumor-infiltrating lymphocytes in oesophageal squamous cell carcinoma. TCRdb redid the calling of the PCR reads with MiXCR, one entry per CDR3 protein. The repertoire holds 18,000 or so distinct CDR3 sequences, with 35% to 50% as singletons. The sequenced material came from esophageal tumor tissue. Every receptor here comes from a male donor with esophageal squamous cell carcinoma. The CDR3 runs from the conserved cysteine through the conserved F or W. D genes are given only for firm matches. The listing skips clone size in some rows; elsewhere it reads once, few, many or a size class.

. | TRBJ2-5 | TRBV7-9 | few | TGTGCCAGCAGCTCCCCTGGGCGGTCCGGGGAGACCCAGTACTTC | CASSSPGRSGETQYF
. | TRBJ2-5 | TRBV7-6 | . | TGTGCCAGCAGCCTAGGAGGGGGAGGAGAGACCCAGTACTTC | CASSLGGGGETQYF
. | TRBJ2-1 | TRBV7-7 | . | TGTGCTAGCACCCCCCTGGGGAATGAGCAGTTCTTC | CASTPLGNEQFF
TRBD1 | TRBJ2-7 | TRBV6-6 | many | TGTGCCAGCAGATCCTCGAGTATCAGGTGGGGACAGGGGATAGACGAGCAGTACTTC | CASRSSSIRWGQGIDEQYF
. | TRBJ2-3 | TRBV20-1 | . | TGCAGTGCTCGCCGGTCGGATACGCAGTATTTT | CSARRSDTQYF
. | TRBJ2-2 | TRBV28 | . | TGTGCCAGCAGCTCAGGACTTTTGGGTATCACCGGGGAGCTGTTTTTT | CASSSGLLGITGELFF
. | TRBJ2-1 | TRBV7-6 | . | TGTGCCAGCACCTTGGACGGGGAGGACGAGCAGTTCTTC | CASTLDGEDEQFF
TRBD2 | TRBJ2-1 | TRBV6-1 | medium-sized | TGTGCCAGCCACATCGGGACTAGCGGGGGGAATGAGCAGTTCTTC | CASHIGTSGGNEQFF
. | TRBJ2-7 | TRBV28 | medium-sized | TGTGCCAGCAGCCACACATCGTACGAGCAGTACTTC | CASSHTSYEQYF
. | TRBJ2-7 | TRBV6-1 | many | TGTGCCAGTACGGATAAAGGGGGGAGGGGGTTCATTCTCCTGGAGCAGTACTTC | CASTDKGGRGFILLEQYF
TRBD1 | TRBJ1-1 | TRBV7-9 | . | TGTGCCAGCAATGCTCCGGGACAGGGTGCGAACACTGAAGCTTTCTTT | CASNAPGQGANTEAFF
TRBD2 | TRBJ2-2 | TRBV28 | many | TGTGCCAGCAGTTTCGGACTAGCGGCGAACACCGGGGAGCTGTTTTTT | CASSFGLAANTGELFF
TRBD2 | TRBJ2-3 | TRBV30 | . | TGTGCCTGGAGCGGGACTAGCGGGCCAGCGGGGGGGACCACAGATACGCAGTATTTT | CAWSGTSGPAGGTTDTQYF
TRBD1 | TRBJ1-2 | TRBV7-8 | few | TGTGCCAGCAGCTTCAAACAGGGGAACTATGGCTACACCTTC | CASSFKQGNYGYTF
TRBD1 | TRBJ2-1 | TRBV5-1 | many | TGCGCCAGCAGCTTGGGCGGACAGGGATACTACAATGAGCAGTTCTTC | CASSLGGQGYYNEQFF
TRBD1 | TRBJ2-1 | TRBV5-1 | . | TGCGCCAGCAGCTTAGGGACAGGGGTCTACAATGAGCAGTTCTTC | CASSLGTGVYNEQFF
. | TRBJ2-5 | TRBV7-6 | . | TGTGCTAGCAGACCTGGTCCCCATATAGAGACCCAGTACTTC | CASRPGPHIETQYF
. | TRBJ1-1 | TRBV7-6 | medium-sized | TGTGCCAGCAGCTTAGTAGGGGCTGGGAGTGAAGCTTTCTTT | CASSLVGAGSEAFF
TRBD1 | TRBJ2-5 | TRBV11-1 | . | TGTGCCAGCAGCTTAGCGCAGGGGGAGCAGGAGACCCAGTACTTC | CASSLAQGEQETQYF
. | TRBJ2-5 | TRBV12-3/TRBV12-4 | . | TGTGCCAGCAGTTTATTTGCGGAGACCCAGTACTTC | CASSLFAETQYF
. | TRBJ2-1 | TRBV7-6 | once | TGTGCCAGCAGCGGGACCATCAACAATGAGCAGTTCTTC | CASSGTINNEQFF
. | TRBJ2-1 | TRBV7-3 | many | TGTGCCAGCAGCTTCATAGCAGGACCCTACAATGAGCAGTTCTTC | CASSFIAGPYNEQFF